The rows below give T cell receptor beta chains drawn from one sample of a study of beta chain features in type 1 diabetes. The table came from immunoSEQ multiplex PCR; TCRdb's copy has only in-frame clones and leaves some out. This repertoire shows about 280,000 clones, roughly 15% found once; its top ten account for roughly 0.015%. The specimen sequenced was naive CD4+ T cells from blood. Every receptor here comes from a man in his late teens or twenties with type 1 diabetes. Each CDR3 is given with its conserved first and last residue. The order of the fields is J gene, D gene, clone size, V gene, CDR3 protein, CDR3 DNA. The D gene is left open where the match is weak. Clone sizes are given selectively: once, few, many, or a class where the clone is expanded.

TRBJ1-6 | - | few | TRBV19 | CASRFRGNNSPLHF | TGTGCCAGTAGGTTCCGGGGGAATAATTCACCCCTCCACTTT
TRBJ1-2 | TRBD1 | few | TRBV4-3 | CASSQDLGTGTNYGYTF | TGCGCCAGCAGCCAAGATCTTGGGACAGGGACTAACTATGGCTACACCTTC
TRBJ2-7 | TRBD1 | few | TRBV6-5 | CASSRVQGATSEQYF | TGTGCCAGCAGTCGCGTTCAGGGGGCGACTAGCGAGCAGTACTTC
TRBJ2-1 | - | - | TRBV14 | CASSQNDLREQFF | TGTGCCAGCAGCCAAAACGACCTGCGGGAGCAGTTCTTC
TRBJ2-5 | TRBD2 | few | TRBV4-1 | CASQRASGGNQETQYF | TGCGCCAGTCAGAGGGCTAGCGGGGGGAATCAAGAGACCCAGTACTTC
TRBJ1-1 | TRBD1 | few | TRBV30 | CAWSLDRGTEAFF | TGTGCCTGGAGTTTGGACAGGGGCACTGAAGCTTTCTTT
TRBJ2-1 | - | few | TRBV27 | CASSPGLYNEQFF | TGTGCCAGCAGTCCGGGACTTTACAATGAGCAGTTCTTC
TRBJ2-1 | TRBD2 | few | TRBV27 | CASTGPQRGLGEQFF | TGTGCCAGCACCGGTCCCCAGCGGGGCCTAGGTGAGCAGTTCTTC
TRBJ2-7 | - | - | TRBV18 | CASSPGRSENEQYF | TGTGCCAGCTCACCAGGGAGGTCGGAAAACGAGCAGTACTTC
TRBJ2-3 | - | - | TRBV2 | CASRTHTDTQYF | TGTGCCAGCCGGACTCACACAGATACGCAGTATTTT
TRBJ2-5 | TRBD2 | - | TRBV9 | CASSVAAGGRETQYF | TGTGCCAGCAGCGTAGCAGCGGGGGGACGGGAGACCCAGTACTTC
TRBJ2-4 | - | few | TRBV6-5 | CASSRVAGIENIQYF | TGTGCCAGCAGCCGCGTTGCAGGGATTGAAAACATTCAGTACTTC
TRBJ2-1 | TRBD2 | few | TRBV18 | CASSSERAGGPDEQFF | TGTGCCAGCTCATCAGAACGAGCGGGGGGGCCTGATGAGCAGTTCTTC
TRBJ2-1 | - | few | TRBV10-1 | CASSEEVSGGRNEQFF | TGCGCCAGCAGTGAGGAGGTCTCGGGGGGCCGCAATGAGCAGTTCTTC
TRBJ2-7 | TRBD1 | few | TRBV6-6 | CASRNTGTGDREQYF | TGTGCCAGCAGGAATACCGGGACAGGGGACCGCGAGCAGTACTTC
TRBJ1-1 | - | - | TRBV27 | CASSLLGRSRRGTEAFF | TGTGCCAGCAGTTTATTAGGCCGCAGTCGTCGAGGCACTGAAGCTTTCTTT
TRBJ2-7 | TRBD1 | few | TRBV15 | CATSTAGTVYEQYF | TGTGCCACCAGCACCGCCGGGACAGTCTACGAGCAGTACTTC
TRBJ2-7 | - | - | TRBV5-4 | CASSLAGENYEQYF | TGTGCCAGCAGCTTGGCCGGGGAAAACTACGAGCAGTACTTC
TRBJ2-6 | - | few | TRBV5-5 | CASSLLSGSGANVLTF | TGTGCCAGCAGCTTGTTAAGCGGCTCTGGGGCCAACGTCCTGACTTTC